This TCR beta chain was retrieved from a study of blood T cell repertoires in COVID-19. Turning to the study itself: Acute and convalescent COVID-19 samples came from the United States, Italy and Spain. T cells, B-cell-depleted T cells, or PBMCs supplied cDNA or gDNA.

J was trimmed by 5 bases and V by 9 bases; bases with no gene match: 11. Germline V gives CDR1 MNHEY, CDR2 SMNVEV (reference sequence). The CDR3 consists of 14 residues. In the study's own analysis: The assay estimated nucleated cells by amplifying reference gene primers. Here immunoSEQ multiplex PCR was the method, and the copy in TCRdb shows in-frame clones only, minus some. V and J calls and clone size are as listed in that table; D and trimming were resolved from the DNA. The table records approximately 200,000 clones, 65% to 85% of them present only once. The chain is built from TRBV27 and TRBJ2-7, with TRBD1 identical over 9 bases. Sequencing was done on a sample of peripheral blood. The receptor was derived from a woman aged 30 to 39 with acute or convalescent COVID-19. The chain's CDR3 is CASSPGTGLNEQYF. The CDR3 DNA is TGTGCCAGTTCGCCGGGGACAGGGTTAAACGAGCAGTACTTC.